This entry lists 13 T cell receptor beta chains sequenced from one sample in a study of blood T cells in healthy people across ages. Using a J-beta primer mix together with a sample-barcoded 5' primer, a second PCR was run for about 6 to 12 cycles. TCRdb re-analysed the 5' RACE reads in MiXCR, keeping a single row per CDR3 protein. The sample records about 780,000 distinct CDR3 sequences, less than 60% being singletons. Sequencing used blood. These receptors were taken from a man at least 80 years old in good health.

V usage is TRBV28 and J usage is TRBJ2-5; D not resolved. Germline assignment: CDR1 MDHEN and CDR2 SYDVKM. There are 14 residues in the CDR3. Trimming left V 3 bases short and J 11 bases short, with 19 bases between. CDR3 nucleotides: TGTGCCAGCAGTTTGAAGTCCCTATCCGAAGAGCAGTACTTC. Residues: CASSLKSLSEEQYF.

This clonotype turned up a few times. This chain connects TRBV20-1 to TRBJ2-1, with D tentatively TRBD2 (5 bases). The CDR3 runs 13 residues. Trimming cost V 8 bases and J 6 bases, with 17 bases left between them. The germline V gene encodes CDR1 DFQATT and CDR2 SNEGSKA (reference sequence). CDR3 protein: CSPLGWELNEQFF. CDR3 in DNA: TGCAGTCCCTTAGGGTGGGAGCTCAATGAGCAGTTCTTC.

This clonotype was recorded a few times. The chain has TRBV29-1 and TRBJ2-1; 11 positions agree with TRBD2. The CDR3 totals 12 residues. The V gene's germline CDR1 is SQVTM and CDR2 ANQGSEA. Losses at the gene ends were 7 bases for V and 9 bases for J; bases not matched to a gene: 5. CDR3 sequence reads: CSDSGLAAEQFF. CDR3 coding DNA: TGCAGCGACTCGGGACTAGCGGCTGAGCAGTTCTTC.

This clonotype was found a few times. This chain connects TRBV20-1 to TRBJ2-4, with 8 bases fitting TRBD1. This CDR3 has 14 amino acids. V shed 3 bases, J shed 3 bases, and the junction held 4 bases outside the gene matches. In germline, CDR1 is DFQATT, CDR2 SNEGSKA (reference sequence). The CDR3 bases are TGCAGTGCTAGTGCAGGGGGCAGCAAAAACATTCAGTACTTC. Translation gives CSASAGGSKNIQYF.

This clonotype was picked up a small number of times. This chain uses TRBV7-2 with TRBJ1-1; D is undetermined. Trimming left V 5 bases short and J 0 bases short, with 7 bases between. The germline V gene encodes CDR1 SGHTA and CDR2 FQGNSA. CDR3 length: 13 residues. The CDR3 protein is CASSIGLNTEAFF. The CDR3 coding sequence is TGTGCCAGCAGCATCGGCCTGAACACTGAAGCTTTCTTT.

The chain uses TRBV7-2 and TRBJ2-7; unclear D gene. The J call is in doubt because the DNA end fits TRBJ2-5 better. CDR1 and CDR2 (germline): SGHTA, FQGNSA. The CDR3 is 12 residues long. The CDR3 here is CASSLEARTQYF. CDR3 sequence (DNA): TGTGCCAGCAGCTTAGAGGCGCGGACCCAGTACTTC.

The chain carries TRBV14 and TRBJ2-5; 7 nucleotides match TRBD1. The germline gives CDR1 SGHDN, CDR2 FVKESK. The length of the CDR3 is 18 residues. Losses at the gene ends were 0 bases for V and 8 bases for J; bases not matched to a gene: 18. CDR3 amino acids: CASSQDLGDSRIERTQYF. The CDR3 bases are TGTGCCAGCAGCCAAGATCTGGGGGACAGTAGGATAGAGAGAACCCAGTACTTC.

The chain recombines TRBV7-9 with TRBJ2-7; D might be TRBD1 or TRBD2, each matching 5 bases. CDR3 length equals 12 residues. CDR1 is SEHNR, CDR2 FQNEAQ, per germline (reference sequence). V was shortened by 2 bases and J by 7 bases, with 9 bases between the two germline ends. The CDR3 sequence is CASSLLRGEQYF. The CDR3, as DNA: TGTGCCAGCAGCTTATTGAGGGGAGAGCAGTACTTC.

The chain combines TRBV29-1 with TRBJ2-2, with D unresolved. Trimming shortened V by 2 bases and J by 7 bases, and 8 bases separated the two germline ends. Looked up from germline, CDR1 is SQVTM and CDR2 is ANQGSEA. The CDR3 spans 12 residues. This CDR3 is CSVEKANGELFF. CDR3 bases: TGCAGCGTTGAAAAGGCAAACGGGGAGCTGTTTTTT.

This clonotype was seen a few times. V usage is TRBV12-3 or TRBV12-4 and J usage is TRBJ1-1, with D perhaps matching TRBD1 (6 bases). Trimming shortened V by 6 bases and J by 4 bases, and 18 bases separated the two germline ends. This CDR3 comprises 15 residues. CDR3 DNA: TGTGCCAGCAGCTTGCTGCAGGGGTTAAGCACTGAAGCTTTCTTT. This codes for CASSLLQGLSTEAFF.

This clonotype was counted many times. The rearrangement uses TRBV7-2 and TRBJ2-5; possible D gene TRBD2, 7 bases. The end of the DNA is better explained by TRBJ2-7, so the J call may be wrong. CDR1 and CDR2 from the germline V gene are SGHTA and FQGNSA. The CDR3 has 13 amino acids. The CDR3 here is CASSLSGGHEQYF. CDR3 bases: TGTGCCAGCAGCTTATCCGGGGGGCACGAGCAGTACTTC.

The chain combines TRBV25-1 with TRBJ2-7, with 8 nucleotides matching TRBD1. CDR3 length equals 15 residues. Trimming at V came to 6 bases and at J to 4 bases, leaving 11 bases not matched to a gene. Germline lookup yields CDR1 MGHDK and CDR2 SYGVNS. The CDR3 loop reads CASSFRTGQNYEQYF. DNA for the CDR3: TGTGCCAGCAGCTTCCGGACAGGGCAAAATTACGAGCAGTACTTC.

The V and J genes are TRBV7-8 and TRBJ2-7; a possible D gene is TRBD1 (6 bases). Trimming shortened V by 1 base and J by 6 bases, and 13 bases separated the two germline ends. Germline V gene data show CDR1 as SGHVS and CDR2 as FQNEAQ. This CDR3 has 14 amino acids. The CDR3 DNA reads TGTGCCAGCAGCTTAGGCCAGGGGTCGAGCGAGCAGTACTTC. The encoded protein is CASSLGQGSSEQYF.